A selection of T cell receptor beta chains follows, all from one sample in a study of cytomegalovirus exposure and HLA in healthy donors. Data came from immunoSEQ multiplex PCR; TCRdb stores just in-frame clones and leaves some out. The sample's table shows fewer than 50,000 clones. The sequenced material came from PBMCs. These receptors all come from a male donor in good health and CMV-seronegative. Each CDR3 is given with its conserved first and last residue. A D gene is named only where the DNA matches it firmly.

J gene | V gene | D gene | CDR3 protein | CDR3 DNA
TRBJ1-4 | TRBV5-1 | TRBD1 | CASSASGTGYEKLFF | TGCGCCAGCAGCGCGTCCGGGACAGGGTATGAAAAACTGTTTTTT
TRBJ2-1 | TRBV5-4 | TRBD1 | CASSFQGQGYNEQFF | TGTGCCAGCAGCTTCCAGGGACAGGGGTACAATGAGCAGTTCTTC
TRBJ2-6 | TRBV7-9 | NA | CASSFDSSSGANVLTF | TGTGCCAGCAGCTTCGACAGTAGCTCTGGGGCCAACGTCCTGACTTTC
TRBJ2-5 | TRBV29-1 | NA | CSARGLQETQYF | TGCAGCGCCAGAGGGCTCCAAGAGACCCAGTACTTC
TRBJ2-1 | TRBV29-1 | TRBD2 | CSVRLSGGPYNEQFF | TGCAGCGTTCGTTTGTCGGGAGGGCCCTACAATGAGCAGTTCTTC
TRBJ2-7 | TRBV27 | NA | CASRTTTRYEQYF | TGTGCCAGCAGAACGACAACCCGTTACGAGCAGTACTTC
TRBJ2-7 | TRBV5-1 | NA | CASSLNPGSAYEQYF | TGCGCCAGCAGCTTGAACCCCGGGAGTGCCTACGAGCAGTACTTC
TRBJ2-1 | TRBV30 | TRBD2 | CAWKMSGSYNEQFF | TGTGCCTGGAAAATGAGCGGGAGTTACAATGAGCAGTTCTTC
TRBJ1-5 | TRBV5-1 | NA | CASSPTLITEGYSNQPQHF | TGCGCCAGCAGCCCGACACTGATCACCGAGGGTTATAGCAATCAGCCCCAGCATTTT
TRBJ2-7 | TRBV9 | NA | CASSVAGHSLGRSEQYF | TGTGCCAGCAGCGTAGCGGGACATTCGCTAGGTCGGTCCGAGCAGTACTTC
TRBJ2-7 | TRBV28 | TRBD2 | CASAWRGTYEQYF | TGTGCCAGCGCATGGCGGGGGACCTACGAGCAGTACTTC
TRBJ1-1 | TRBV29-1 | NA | CSVGQSGPNTEAFF | TGCAGCGTTGGTCAGTCTGGGCCGAACACTGAAGCTTTCTTT
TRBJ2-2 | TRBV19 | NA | CASSTGQYTGELFF | TGTGCCAGTAGTACTGGACAGTACACCGGGGAGCTGTTTTTT
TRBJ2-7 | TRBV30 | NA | CAWSQGNEQYF | TGTGCCTGGTCTCAGGGCAATGAGCAGTACTTC
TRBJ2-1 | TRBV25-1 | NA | CASSEGGGRGYTEQFF | TGTGCCAGCAGTGAAGGTGGAGGCAGGGGCTACACTGAGCAGTTCTTC
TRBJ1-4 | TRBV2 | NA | CASEPAQRKLFF | TGTGCCAGCGAACCCGCGCAGAGGAAACTGTTTTTT
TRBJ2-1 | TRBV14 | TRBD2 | CASSPGPGRSYNEQFF | TGTGCCAGCAGCCCCGGCCCCGGGAGGTCCTACAATGAGCAGTTCTTC
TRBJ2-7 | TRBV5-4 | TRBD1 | CASSARTGDSYEQYF | TGTGCCAGCAGCGCACGGACAGGGGACTCCTACGAGCAGTACTTC
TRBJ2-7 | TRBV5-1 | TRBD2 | CASSQGTSGGQYF | TGCGCCAGCAGCCAGGGGACTAGCGGGGGGCAGTACTTC
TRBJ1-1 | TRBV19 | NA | CASSTQKNTEAFF | TGTGCCAGTAGTACTCAGAAGAACACTGAAGCTTTCTTT
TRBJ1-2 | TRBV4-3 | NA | CASSQDLSPWGGYGYTF | TGCGCCAGCAGCCAAGATTTAAGTCCGTGGGGAGGCTATGGCTACACCTTC
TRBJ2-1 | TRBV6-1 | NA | CASTEEGNEQFF | TGTGCCAGCACCGAGGAGGGTAATGAGCAGTTCTTC
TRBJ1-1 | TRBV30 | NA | CAWSADRLNTEAFF | TGTGCCTGGAGTGCGGACAGATTGAACACTGAAGCTTTCTTT
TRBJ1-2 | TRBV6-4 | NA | CASSDNGLEGGYTF | TGTGCCAGCAGTGACAACGGACTCGAGGGTGGCTACACCTTC
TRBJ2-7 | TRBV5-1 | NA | CASSLSFLGAAAHGQYF | TGCGCCAGCAGCTTGTCATTTCTGGGTGCGGCAGCTCATGGGCAGTACTTC
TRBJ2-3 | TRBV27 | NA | CASSPGTDTQYF | TGTGCCAGCAGTCCGGGCACAGATACGCAGTATTTT
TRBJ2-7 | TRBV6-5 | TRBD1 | CASSHIGTGGGEQYF | TGTGCCAGCAGTCATATCGGGACAGGGGGTGGCGAGCAGTACTTC
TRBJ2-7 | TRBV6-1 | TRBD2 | CASTEWEGYNYEQYF | TGTGCCAGCACCGAATGGGAGGGGTACAACTACGAGCAGTACTTC
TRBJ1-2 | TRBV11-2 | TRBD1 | CASSSLTGKSAGYTF | TGTGCCAGCAGCTCCCTGACAGGGAAGTCAGCTGGCTACACCTTC
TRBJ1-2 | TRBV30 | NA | CAWSATGTNYGYTF | TGTGCCTGGAGTGCCACAGGGACTAACTATGGCTACACCTTC
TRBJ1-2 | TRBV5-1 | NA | CASRPNRDYGYTF | TGCGCCAGCAGACCCAACAGGGACTATGGCTACACCTTC
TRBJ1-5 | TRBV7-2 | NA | CASSLWGDSNQPQHF | TGTGCCAGCAGCTTATGGGGGGATAGCAATCAGCCCCAGCATTTT
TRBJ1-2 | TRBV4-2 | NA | CASSQGGTNYGYTF | TGTGCCAGCAGCCAGGGGGGGACTAACTATGGCTACACCTTC
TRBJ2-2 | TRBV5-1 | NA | CASSLQGPGELFF | TGCGCCAGCAGCTTACAGGGTCCCGGGGAGCTGTTTTTT
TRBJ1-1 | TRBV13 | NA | CASSFPGNTEAFF | TGTGCCAGCAGCTTTCCAGGGAACACTGAAGCTTTCTTT
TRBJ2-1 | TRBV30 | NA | CAWSVLANEQFF | TGTGCCTGGAGTGTACTCGCAAATGAGCAGTTCTTC
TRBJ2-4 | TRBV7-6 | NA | CASSLSGGQGLNIQYF | TGTGCCAGCAGCTTAAGCGGGGGACAGGGACTAAACATTCAGTACTTC
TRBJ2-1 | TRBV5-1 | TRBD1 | CASSLWDRNNEQFF | TGCGCCAGCAGCCTATGGGACAGGAACAATGAGCAGTTCTTC
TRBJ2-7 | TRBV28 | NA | CASSTQIQGWYF | TGTGCCAGCAGTACACAGATACAGGGTTGGTACTTC
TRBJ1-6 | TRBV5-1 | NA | CASSLKEGGNSPLHF | TGCGCCAGCAGCTTGAAGGAGGGAGGTAATTCACCCCTCCACTTT
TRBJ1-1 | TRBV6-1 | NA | CASRLVVGVNTEAFF | TGTGCCAGCAGGCTGGTCGTAGGGGTGAACACTGAAGCTTTCTTT
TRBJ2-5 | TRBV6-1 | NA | CASSPTRVQETQYF | TGTGCCAGCAGTCCCACCCGGGTCCAAGAGACCCAGTACTTC
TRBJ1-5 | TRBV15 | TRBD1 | CATSKDRGLVGNQPQHF | TGTGCCACCAGCAAGGACAGGGGGCTAGTGGGCAATCAGCCCCAGCATTTT
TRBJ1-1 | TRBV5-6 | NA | CASSFRGGAFF | TGTGCCAGCAGCTTCCGAGGGGGAGCTTTCTTT
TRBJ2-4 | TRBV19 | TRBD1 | CASTRTGGGYIQYF | TGTGCCAGTACTCGGACAGGGGGGGGGTACATTCAGTACTTC
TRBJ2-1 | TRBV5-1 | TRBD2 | CASSPGGLGNEQFF | TGCGCCAGCAGCCCGGGAGGTCTCGGTAATGAGCAGTTCTTC
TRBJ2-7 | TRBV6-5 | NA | CATLGASLPYEQYF | TGTGCCACCCTGGGGGCGTCCCTTCCCTACGAGCAGTACTTC
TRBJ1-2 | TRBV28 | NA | CASSNSGTPAYRFTF | TGCGCCAGCAGCAACTCCGGGACACCCGCCTATCGATTCACCTTC
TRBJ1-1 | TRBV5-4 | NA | CASSLGGGRKDTEAFF | TGTGCCAGCAGCTTGGGGGGCGGCAGGAAAGACACTGAAGCTTTCTTT
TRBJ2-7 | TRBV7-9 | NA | CASRDSYEQYF | TGTGCCAGCAGGGACTCTTACGAGCAGTACTTC
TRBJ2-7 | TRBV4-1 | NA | CASSQLLGILTSYEQYF | TGCGCCAGCAGCCAACTCCTGGGCATACTCACCTCCTACGAGCAGTACTTC
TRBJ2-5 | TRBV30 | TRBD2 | CAWGGREVETQYF | TGTGCCTGGGGGGGGCGGGAGGTGGAGACCCAGTACTTC
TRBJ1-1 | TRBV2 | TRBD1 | CASSPGTDEAFF | TGTGCCAGCAGTCCGGGGACAGATGAAGCTTTCTTT
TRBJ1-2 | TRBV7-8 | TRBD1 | CASSSNRGHGYTF | TGTGCCAGCAGCTCAAACAGGGGGCATGGCTACACCTTC